This is a list of T cell receptor beta chains from one sample in a study of blood T cell repertoires in COVID-19. Profiled with immunoSEQ multiplex PCR; TCRdb holds only in-frame clones, not every one. The sample carries 250,000 or so clones, 70% to 90% recorded once. Sequences were obtained from peripheral blood. These receptors were taken from a woman aged 35 to 49 who had recovered from COVID-19. Both conserved end residues are trimmed from each CDR3. The order of the fields is D gene, V gene, clone size, J gene, CDR3 protein. A D gene is named only where the DNA matches it firmly. Clone size is not always given. Where it is, it says once, few, many or a class for expanded clones.

d_gene: TRBD1; v_gene: TRBV28; abundance: .; j_gene: TRBJ2-3; CDR3aa: ATAFLGQPTDTQY
d_gene: TRBD2; v_gene: TRBV7-6; abundance: .; j_gene: TRBJ2-7; CDR3aa: ASTPLAGGPGEQY
d_gene: .; v_gene: TRBV27; abundance: .; j_gene: TRBJ1-3; CDR3aa: ASRGPSGNTIY
d_gene: .; v_gene: TRBV30; abundance: .; j_gene: TRBJ1-2; CDR3aa: AWSRVNYGYT
d_gene: .; v_gene: TRBV10-3; abundance: few; j_gene: TRBJ1-5; CDR3aa: AISWQGDQPQH
d_gene: .; v_gene: TRBV28; abundance: .; j_gene: TRBJ1-4; CDR3aa: ASTTPGWANEKLF
d_gene: .; v_gene: TRBV11-3; abundance: once; j_gene: TRBJ1-1; CDR3aa: ASSVRAGGEAF
d_gene: .; v_gene: TRBV6-2/TRBV6-3; abundance: .; j_gene: TRBJ2-7; CDR3aa: ASSLSGYEQY
d_gene: TRBD1; v_gene: TRBV5-4; abundance: .; j_gene: TRBJ1-5; CDR3aa: ASSLTGENQPQH
d_gene: TRBD1; v_gene: TRBV6-5; abundance: .; j_gene: TRBJ1-5; CDR3aa: ASSPTDRGNQPQH
d_gene: .; v_gene: TRBV21-1; abundance: .; j_gene: TRBJ1-3; CDR3aa: ASSKVRGHGGNTIY
d_gene: .; v_gene: TRBV5-4; abundance: .; j_gene: TRBJ1-2; CDR3aa: ASSQSPGRALYGYT
d_gene: TRBD2; v_gene: TRBV6-2/TRBV6-3; abundance: .; j_gene: TRBJ2-3; CDR3aa: ASSNPTSGIGADTQY
d_gene: TRBD2; v_gene: TRBV9; abundance: .; j_gene: TRBJ2-1; CDR3aa: ASSATSGLAGNEQF
d_gene: TRBD1; v_gene: TRBV5-1; abundance: .; j_gene: TRBJ2-5; CDR3aa: ASSPQGVETQY
d_gene: TRBD1; v_gene: TRBV6-5; abundance: .; j_gene: TRBJ1-2; CDR3aa: ASSLRQGRGYGYT
d_gene: .; v_gene: TRBV21-1; abundance: .; j_gene: TRBJ2-3; CDR3aa: ASSRLATDTQY
d_gene: .; v_gene: TRBV10-3; abundance: once; j_gene: TRBJ2-3; CDR3aa: AIRGGGGPTDTQY
d_gene: TRBD1; v_gene: TRBV6-5; abundance: .; j_gene: TRBJ1-1; CDR3aa: ATQAHGTGGEAF
d_gene: TRBD1; v_gene: TRBV19; abundance: .; j_gene: TRBJ2-1; CDR3aa: ASSTGTGPWNEQF
d_gene: .; v_gene: TRBV30; abundance: .; j_gene: TRBJ1-6; CDR3aa: AWCSGANSPLH
d_gene: .; v_gene: TRBV4-1; abundance: .; j_gene: TRBJ1-1; CDR3aa: ASSPVPGGSAEAF
d_gene: .; v_gene: TRBV6-2/TRBV6-3; abundance: .; j_gene: TRBJ2-1; CDR3aa: ASSYSDISYNEQF